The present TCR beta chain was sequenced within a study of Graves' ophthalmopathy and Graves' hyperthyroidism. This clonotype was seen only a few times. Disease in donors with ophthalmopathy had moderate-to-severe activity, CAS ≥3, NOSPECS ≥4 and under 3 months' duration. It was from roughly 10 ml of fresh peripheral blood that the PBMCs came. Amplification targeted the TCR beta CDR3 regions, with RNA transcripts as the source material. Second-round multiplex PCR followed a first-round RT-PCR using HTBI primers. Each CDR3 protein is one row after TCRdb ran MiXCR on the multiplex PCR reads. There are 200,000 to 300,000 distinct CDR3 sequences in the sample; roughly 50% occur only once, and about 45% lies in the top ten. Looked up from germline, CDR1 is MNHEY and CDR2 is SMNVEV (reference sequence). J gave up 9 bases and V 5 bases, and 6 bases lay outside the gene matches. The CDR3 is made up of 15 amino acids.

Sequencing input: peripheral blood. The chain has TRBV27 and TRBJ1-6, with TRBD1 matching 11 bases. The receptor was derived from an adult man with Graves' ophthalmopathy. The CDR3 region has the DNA TGTGCCAGCAGTCAAGGGACAGGGGGTTCTTCACCCCTCCACTTT. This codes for CASSQGTGGSSPLHF.